The 22 T cell receptor beta chains below were found in one sample sequenced in a study of human thymus T cells. Profiling relied on immunoSEQ multiplex PCR, and the TCRdb table lists in-frame clones only, not all of them. The sample comprises roughly 130,000 clones, about 93% of which are singletons, and 0.02% to 0.025% rests with the top ten. Thymus pieces cut out during corrective heart surgery were the tissue that was used. Sequencing was performed on thymus tissue. These receptors were taken from a boy under two years old with a congenital heart defect but otherwise immunologically healthy.

The chain couples TRBV5-8 to TRBJ2-1; D uncertain. The germline gives CDR1 SGHTS, CDR2 YDEGEE. The CDR3 runs 14 residues. Trimming removed 5 bases at V and 9 bases at J, with 18 bases between. The CDR3: CASSRIPGRGEQFF. In DNA form, the CDR3 reads TGTGCCAGCAGTAGAATCCCCGGAAGAGGTGAGCAGTTCTTC.

V usage is TRBV9 and J usage is TRBJ2-7, with 7 nucleotides matching TRBD1. After removal of 4 bases from V and 0 bases from J, the junction contained 10 bases not matched to a gene. Germline CDR1 SGDLS, CDR2 YYNGEE. This CDR3 has 16 residues. CDR3 coding DNA: TGTGCCAGCAGCCTAGACCAGGACAGGAGCTCCTACGAGCAGTACTTC. It codes for CASSLDQDRSSYEQYF.

This chain uses TRBV5-1 with TRBJ2-2, with 7 bases identical to TRBD2. CDR1 is SGHRS, CDR2 YFSETQ, per germline. CDR3 length: 17 residues. With V trimmed by 4 bases and J by 3 bases, 12 bases remained unmatched. CDR3 DNA sequence: TGCGCCAGCAGCCCCGCTTTGGCGGCGGGGGACACCGGGGAGCTGTTTTTT. Translated: CASSPALAAGDTGELFF.

This chain joins TRBV6-9 and TRBJ2-2, with D unclear. Trimming removed 8 bases from V and 1 base from J, with 8 bases in between. Germline values: CDR1 MNHGY, CDR2 SVAAGI. There are 13 residues in the CDR3. CDR3 loop: CASAAGNTGELFF. The DNA of the CDR3 is TGTGCCAGCGCGGCAGGGAACACCGGGGAGCTGTTTTTT.

The chain carries TRBV18 and TRBJ2-5; 11 bases align to TRBD1. Per germline, CDR1 KGHSH and CDR2 LQKENI. The V segment lost 6 bases and the J segment 2 bases; nucleotides outside the gene matches: 5. This CDR3 contains 15 residues. CDR3 in amino acids: CASSPGTGGQETQYF. In DNA, the CDR3 is TGTGCCAGCTCCCCCGGGACAGGGGGGCAAGAGACCCAGTACTTC.

This clone was seen once. The V gene is TRBV27, the J gene TRBJ1-6; unclear D gene. Germline CDR1 MNHEY, CDR2 SMNVEV (reference sequence). This CDR3 is 15 amino acids long. The ends were cut back, 6 bases at V and 9 bases at J, with 18 bases in the middle. The CDR3 region has the DNA TGTGCCAGCAGGGATCGGACGGAAAACCTTTCACCCCTCCACTTT. Encoded protein: CASRDRTENLSPLHF.

V and J are TRBV5-6 and TRBJ1-5; possibly TRBD1 for D (5 bases). Trimming took 0 bases from V and 3 from J, leaving 10 bases between them. This CDR3 contains 15 residues. Looked up from germline, CDR1 is SGHDT and CDR2 is YYEEEE. The CDR3 DNA reads TGTGCCAGCAGCTTGGCGGGGGAACACAATCAGCCCCAGCATTTT. This codes for CASSLAGEHNQPQHF.

This rearrangement joins TRBV5-6 to TRBJ2-7; D perhaps matches TRBD2 (6 bases). V was clipped by 2 bases and J by 6 bases, with 18 bases between them. This CDR3 contains 15 residues. Germline V gene sequence: CDR1 SGHDT, CDR2 YYEEEE. CDR3 nucleotides: TGTGCCAGCAGCTTAGGTCCGGGAGCCGAGCTCGAGCAGTACTTC. Translated: CASSLGPGAELEQYF.

The rearrangement joins TRBV5-6 to TRBJ2-5, with 7 positions matching TRBD2. V lost 4 bases to trimming and J lost 4 bases; unmatched junction nucleotides: 16. The CDR3 sequence is 17 residues long. Germline V gives CDR1 SGHDT, CDR2 YYEEEE. The CDR3 region is CASSLARSGLGPETQYF. The CDR3 coding sequence is TGTGCCAGCAGCCTAGCCCGGAGCGGACTAGGTCCAGAGACCCAGTACTTC.

V is TRBV5-1 and J is TRBJ2-2; TRBD1 matches 7 bases. The V gene end was trimmed by 1 base and the J gene end by 4 bases; junction bases not matched to a gene: 4. The length of the CDR3 is 15 residues. Germline V gene sequence: CDR1 SGHRS, CDR2 YFSETQ. Here the CDR3 reads CASSLLTGITGELFF. The CDR3, as DNA: TGCGCCAGCAGCTTGCTGACAGGGATCACCGGGGAGCTGTTTTTT.

The CDR3, as DNA: TGCGCCAGCAGCCGACTGGGACTAGCGGGGCAAGAGACCCAGTACTTC. Residues: CASSRLGLAGQETQYF. The chain links TRBV5-1 to TRBJ2-5; 13 bases align to TRBD2. The junction had 5 bases not matched to a gene; V was cut back by 4 bases and J by 2 bases. Germline assignment: CDR1 SGHRS and CDR2 YFSETQ. The CDR3 is 16 residues long. The whole variable domain, remainder taken from reference TRBV5-1 and TRBJ2-5, is KAGVTQTPRYLIKTRGQQVTLSCSPISGHRSVSWYQQTPGQGLQFLFEYFSETQRNKGNFPGRFSGRQFSNSRSEMNVSTLELGDSALYLCASSRLGLAGQETQYFGPGTRLLVL.

The chain combines TRBV7-9 with TRBJ2-1, with 11 positions matching TRBD2. The germline gives CDR1 SEHNR, CDR2 FQNEAQ (reference sequence). Trimming removed 5 bases from V and 7 bases from J; junction bases left unmatched: 7. This CDR3 is 15 amino acids long. CDR3 DNA sequence: TGTGCCAGCAGCCACTATAGCGGGGGGGTAAATGAGCAGTTCTTC. Protein sequence: CASSHYSGGVNEQFF. The full variable domain, completed using reference TRBV7-9 and TRBJ2-1, is DTGVSQNPRHKITKRGQNVTFRCDPISEHNRLYWYRQTLGQGPEFLTYFQNEAQLEKSRLLSDRFSAERPKGSFSTLEIQRTEQGDSAMYLCASSHYSGGVNEQFFGPGTRLTVL.

The chain uses TRBV5-1 and TRBJ2-3; the D gene is possibly TRBD2 (6 bases). The CDR3 has 15 amino acids. CDR1 and CDR2 from the germline V gene are SGHRS and YFSETQ. V gave up 7 bases and J gave up 6 bases, with 21 bases separating them. The CDR3 DNA is TGCGCCAGCTTACTCCACGCGGGGCGAGGTGATACGCAGTATTTT. Protein product: CASLLHAGRGDTQYF.

This rearrangement joins TRBV28 to TRBJ2-5, with D hard to call. The CDR3 runs to 11 residues. The V end lost 8 bases, the J end lost 5 bases, and 9 bases lay between the germline ends. Germline CDR1 and CDR2: MDHEN and SYDVKM. This CDR3 is CASQGRETQYF. The CDR3 DNA follows: TGTGCCAGCCAAGGGCGGGAGACCCAGTACTTC.

This clone was observed a single time. The V and J genes are TRBV28 and TRBJ2-1, with 13 bases aligning to TRBD2. V dropped 2 bases and J dropped 8; count of bases not matched to a gene: 12. The CDR3 is 18 amino acids. The germline V gene encodes CDR1 MDHEN and CDR2 SYDVKM. In nucleotides, the CDR3 is TGTGCCAGCAGTTTAAGATTGTCCGGGACTAGCGGGGTGGATGAGCAGTTCTTC. Amino acids: CASSLRLSGTSGVDEQFF.

The V gene is TRBV7-9, the J gene TRBJ2-6; D possibly corresponds to TRBD1 (6 bases). V dropped 5 bases and J dropped 0 bases, with 8 bases sitting between them. From germline, CDR1 is SEHNR and CDR2 FQNEAQ (reference sequence). The CDR3 length is 15 residues. The CDR3 DNA follows: TGTGCCAGCAGCGGACAGCTCTCTGGGGCCAACGTCCTGACTTTC. This codes for CASSGQLSGANVLTF.

The chain combines TRBV27 with TRBJ2-6, with 7 bases fitting TRBD1. CDR1 and CDR2 from the germline V gene are MNHEY and SMNVEV (reference sequence). CDR3 size: 17 residues. The junction had 6 bases not matched to a gene; V was cut back by 3 bases and J by 1 base. CDR3 in amino acids: CASSFGRGKSGANVLTF. The CDR3 nucleotides are TGTGCCAGCAGTTTTGGCAGGGGGAAATCTGGGGCCAACGTCCTGACTTTC.

V usage is TRBV11-2 and J usage is TRBJ2-5, with TRBD2 matching over 8 bases. The J segment lost 7 bases and the V segment lost 1 base, leaving 14 bases of the junction unmatched. Looked up from germline, CDR1 is SGHAT and CDR2 is FQNNGV. This CDR3 has 17 amino acids. The CDR3 protein is CASSLVGRGDKMWTQYF. The CDR3 nucleotides read TGTGCCAGCAGCTTAGTTGGGCGGGGGGACAAAATGTGGACCCAGTACTTC.

The rearrangement joins TRBV2 to TRBJ2-5; no reliable D call. V was cut by 11 bases and J by 5 bases, with 21 bases left in between. This CDR3 is 14 amino acids long. Germline V CDR1 and CDR2: SNHLY, FYNNEI. The CDR3 coding sequence is TGTGCCGTGAGAGCCGATCAGGTCGGCGAGACCCAGTACTTC. It specifies CAVRADQVGETQYF.

The chain carries TRBV10-3 and TRBJ1-1; TRBD1 matches at 7 bases. V trimming: 6 bases; J trimming: 6 bases; junction bases outside the gene matches: 19. CDR1 is ENHRY and CDR2 is SYGVKD in the germline V gene. The CDR3 is 17 residues long. The CDR3 DNA reads as TGTGCCATCAGCGCAGACAGCCGGGACAGAAAAAAGGCTGAAGCTTTCTTT. This codes for CAISADSRDRKKAEAFF.

The genes are TRBV2 and TRBJ2-5; either TRBD1 or TRBD2 may fit D (5 bases each). This CDR3 has 14 amino acids. From germline, CDR1 is SNHLY and CDR2 FYNNEI. V shed 2 bases and J shed 5 bases, with 12 bases lying between them. CDR3: CASSESGGEETQYF. The CDR3 nucleotides read TGTGCCAGCAGTGAAAGTGGGGGAGAGGAGACCCAGTACTTC.

V gene TRBV9 combines with J gene TRBJ2-4; perhaps TRBD2 as D (5 bases). Germline CDR1 and CDR2: SGDLS and YYNGEE. The CDR3 is 16 amino acids. Trimming pared 4 bases from V and 0 bases from J, leaving 14 bases between. The CDR3, as DNA: TGTGCCAGCAGCCCCGAGAGCGGACTAGCCAAAAACATTCAGTACTTC. Protein product: CASSPESGLAKNIQYF.